A single sample is the source of the 27 T cell receptor beta chains below, sequenced in a study of cytomegalovirus exposure and HLA in healthy donors. Use of 60 Vbeta and 13 Jbeta primers characterized the PCR. Repertoires were generated with immunoSEQ multiplex PCR, while TCRdb's copy carries only in-frame clones and drops some. The sample has more than 200,000 clones; under 90% are singletons. Sequenced sample: PBMCs. The source is a human donor in good health.

Notes on this clone: Mismatch with germline at one junction end may stem from a read error. CDR3 nucleotide sequence: TGTTCCAGCAGCCCCGGGACTAGCAGGGGTTCCTACGAGCAGTACTTC. Its protein product is CSSSPGTSRGSYEQYF. This chain joins TRBV7-9 and TRBJ2-7; 9 positions match TRBD2. CDR1 and CDR2 from the germline V gene are SEHNR and FQNEAQ (reference sequence). The CDR3 length is 16 residues.

This sequence joins TRBV7-6 and TRBJ2-1; 11 bases align to TRBD2. The CDR3 runs 15 residues. Trimming removed 3 bases from V and 7 bases from J; junction bases left unmatched: 5. Germline V CDR1 and CDR2: SGHVS, FNYEAQ. This CDR3 is CASSLELAGVNEQFF. CDR3 in DNA: TGTGCCAGCAGCTTGGAACTAGCGGGAGTTAATGAGCAGTTCTTC.

The V call is TRBV28, the J call TRBJ2-7, with 8 positions matching TRBD2. With 7 bases clipped from V and 0 bases from J, the junction kept 5 bases outside the gene matches. The CDR3 has 14 residues. Germline V lookup: CDR1 MDHEN, CDR2 SYDVKM. The CDR3 coding sequence is TGTGCCAGCACCAGCGGGGGAAGCTCCTACGAGCAGTACTTC. Translation: CASTSGGSSYEQYF. The full variable domain, in which reference TRBV28 and TRBJ2-7 provide the parts outside the CDR3, is DVKVTQSSRYLVKRTGEKVFLECVQDMDHENMFWYRQDPGLGLRLIYFSYDVKMKEKGDIPEGYSVSREKKERFSLILESASTNQTSMYLCASTSGGSSYEQYFGPGTRLTVT.

The chain links TRBV19 to TRBJ1-2; TRBD1 is a possible D gene (6 bases). Trimming removed 4 bases at V and 8 bases at J, with 17 bases between. CDR1 and CDR2 (germline): LNHDA, SQIVND (reference sequence). The CDR3 extends over 14 amino acids. The CDR3 DNA sequence: TGTGCCAGTAGTAAACAGGGCGGTCTTAAAGGCTACACCTTC. Its protein product is CASSKQGGLKGYTF. Full variable domain (remainder filled in from reference TRBV19 and TRBJ1-2): DGGITQSPKYLFRKEGQNVTLSCEQNLNHDAMYWYRQDPGQGLRLIYYSQIVNDFQKGDIAEGYSVSREKKESFPLTVTSAQKNPTAFYLCASSKQGGLKGYTFGSGTRLTVV.

The genes are TRBV7-2 and TRBJ2-1; 13 bases match TRBD2. The CDR3 contains 18 residues. Per the germline V gene, CDR1 is SGHTA and CDR2 is FQGNSA. The ends lost 3 bases at V and 2 bases at J; junction bases unmatched: 7. Here the CDR3 DNA reads TGTGCCAGCAGCTTGGCCGGGACTAGCGGGACTGCCTACAATGAGCAGTTCTTC. This translates into CASSLAGTSGTAYNEQFF.

The chain links TRBV7-2 to TRBJ2-5, with 10 positions matching TRBD2. The V and J ends lost 5 bases and 4 bases, in that order; junction bases with no gene match: 13. Germline V gene sequence: CDR1 SGHTA, CDR2 FQGNSA. The CDR3 covers 17 residues. CDR3 nucleotides: TGTGCCAGCAGCCCAGCGCTAATGAGGACTAGCGGAGAGACCCAGTACTTC. The encoded protein is CASSPALMRTSGETQYF.

The chain combines TRBV14 with TRBJ2-7, with a weak D call TRBD2 (6 bases). CDR3 length: 12 residues. Trimming took 1 base from V and 7 from J, leaving 8 bases between them. The V gene's germline CDR1 is SGHDN and CDR2 FVKESK. The CDR3 nucleotides read TGTGCCAGCAGCCAAGTCGCGGGAGAGCAGTACTTC. Translation: CASSQVAGEQYF.

The chain is built from TRBV28 and TRBJ1-2; the D gene is possibly TRBD1 (5 bases). Germline lookup yields CDR1 MDHEN and CDR2 SYDVKM. The length of the CDR3 is 15 residues. V lost 7 bases to trimming and J lost 4 bases, with 19 bases between them. In nucleotides, the CDR3 is TGTGCCAGCATCTTAAACCCGCAGGGAGGCTATGGCTACACCTTC. Translated: CASILNPQGGYGYTF.

The chain employs TRBV6-6 and TRBJ1-3, with TRBD1 identical over 8 bases. CDR1 is MNHNY, CDR2 SVGAGI, per germline (reference sequence). The J segment lost 2 bases and the V segment lost 6 bases, leaving 6 bases of the junction unmatched. The CDR3 is made up of 15 amino acids. The CDR3 loop reads CASSDRGAAGNTIYF. The CDR3 DNA follows: TGTGCCAGCAGCGACAGGGGAGCTGCTGGAAACACCATATATTTT.

The CDR3: CASSPTSGLTDTQYF. For the CDR3, the DNA is TGTGCCAGCAGCCCGACTAGCGGTCTCACAGATACGCAGTATTTT. The V call is TRBV9, the J call TRBJ2-3, with TRBD2 matching over 9 bases. This CDR3 contains 15 residues. Germline V CDR1 and CDR2: SGDLS, YYNGEE. V lost 4 bases, J lost 2 bases, and 5 bases stayed unmatched.

This clone was picked up one time. The V call is TRBV7-2, the J call TRBJ1-2; 12 nucleotides line up with TRBD1. The CDR3 spans 16 residues. V gave up 5 bases and J gave up 4 bases; unmatched junction bases: 8. In germline, CDR1 is SGHTA, CDR2 FQGNSA. The CDR3 DNA sequence: TGTGCCAGCAGCATCGGGACAGGGGGCATGGGCTATGGCTACACCTTC. Protein product: CASSIGTGGMGYGYTF.

The rearrangement links TRBV7-3 to TRBJ2-7, with 11 nucleotides matching TRBD1. Germline V CDR1 and CDR2: SGHTA, FQGTGA. The V segment lost 2 bases and the J segment 2 bases; nucleotides outside the gene matches: 2. The CDR3 extends over 15 amino acids. CDR3 DNA: TGTGCCAGCAGCTTAGGACAGGGGGCCCCCTACGAGCAGTACTTC. This encodes CASSLGQGAPYEQYF.

The chain carries TRBV6-5 and TRBJ2-7; no clear D. Trimming left V 1 base short and J 6 bases short, with 10 bases between. The CDR3 is made up of 13 amino acids. CDR1 MNHEY and CDR2 SVGAGI come from the germline V gene. The CDR3 sequence is CASSYFPTGEQYF. The CDR3 DNA sequence: TGTGCCAGCAGTTACTTCCCGACGGGCGAGCAGTACTTC.

The chain has TRBV6-5 and TRBJ2-7; TRBD1 matches 8 bases. CDR1 and CDR2 (germline): MNHEY, SVGAGI. CDR3 size: 16 residues. Unmatched junction bases numbered 16, after V lost 7 bases and J lost 5 bases. CDR3 nucleotide sequence: TGTGCCAGCAATTATCGGAGCCAGGGGGCATATGACGAGCAGTACTTC. The encoded protein is CASNYRSQGAYDEQYF.

Note on this clone: The sample carries other DNA sequences with the same CDR3. The chain combines TRBV9 with TRBJ2-5; D is unresolved. In germline, CDR1 is SGDLS, CDR2 YYNGEE. CDR3 size: 13 residues. V lost 0 bases and J 1 base, leaving 4 bases between the germline ends. CDR3 region: CASSVGGQETQYF. The DNA for the CDR3 is TGTGCCAGCAGCGTAGGAGGCCAAGAGACCCAGTACTTC.

J is TRBJ2-7 and V is TRBV25-1, with 7 bases fitting TRBD1. V gave up 5 bases and J gave up 3 bases; unmatched junction bases: 10. CDR1 and CDR2 (germline): MGHDK, SYGVNS. The CDR3 contains 15 residues. CDR3 coding DNA: TGTGCCAGCAGTTCGGGACAGAGTCTCTTCTACGAGCAGTACTTC. Its protein product is CASSSGQSLFYEQYF.

This clone showed up just once. This chain joins TRBV15 and TRBJ2-7; 15 nucleotides agree with TRBD2. The CDR3 runs 19 residues. The germline V gene encodes CDR1 LNHNV and CDR2 YYDKDF (reference sequence). Trimming removed 4 bases from V and 6 bases from J; junction bases left unmatched: 16. The CDR3 sequence: CATSIWGLAGGRASREQYF. In DNA form, the CDR3 reads TGTGCCACCAGCATCTGGGGACTAGCGGGAGGCCGCGCCTCCCGCGAGCAGTACTTC.

The genes are TRBV28 and TRBJ1-5, with unresolved D. V was clipped by 3 bases and J by 4 bases, with 13 bases between them. This CDR3 spans 15 amino acids. Germline V lookup: CDR1 MDHEN, CDR2 SYDVKM. Written as DNA, the CDR3 is TGTGCCAGCAGTTTTCCCAAAACAGAGAATCAGCCCCAGCATTTT. Its protein product is CASSFPKTENQPQHF.

This chain connects TRBV16 to TRBJ2-5; the match to TRBD1 covers 8 bases. Germline lookup yields CDR1 KGHSY and CDR2 FQNENV. The CDR3 runs to 13 residues. V dropped 5 bases and J dropped 5; count of bases not matched to a gene: 4. CDR3 sequence: CASSDRGGETQYF. The CDR3 region has the DNA TGTGCCAGCAGCGACAGGGGAGGCGAGACCCAGTACTTC.

The chain is built from TRBV19 and TRBJ1-5; D ambiguous. CDR3 length: 14 amino acids. The V gene's germline CDR1 is LNHDA and CDR2 SQIVND (reference sequence). With 5 bases removed from V and 5 bases from J, the gap between germline ends came to 13 bases. In DNA, the CDR3 is TGTGCCAGTAGTCTGTCAACACTAGATCAGCCCCAGCATTTT. Translation gives CASSLSTLDQPQHF.

This rearrangement joins TRBV6-1 to TRBJ2-2; 9 positions agree with TRBD1. Germline CDR1 is MNHNS and CDR2 is SASEGT. The length of the CDR3 is 15 residues. J was trimmed by 6 bases and V by 5 bases; bases with no gene match: 7. In nucleotides, the CDR3 is TGTGCCAGCAGTTGGGACAGGGCATTTTCCGGGGAGCTGTTTTTT. Amino acids: CASSWDRAFSGELFF.

This chain links TRBV4-1 with TRBJ2-1; D is undetermined. The CDR3 spans 15 residues. V was clipped by 0 bases and J by 2 bases, with 8 bases between them. Germline V gene lookup returns CDR1 MGHRA and CDR2 YSYEKL. The CDR3 DNA reads TGCGCCAGCAGCCAAGAACTATCGACCTACAATGAGCAGTTCTTC. It specifies CASSQELSTYNEQFF.

This clone was seen more than once but under ten times. This chain links TRBV21-1 with TRBJ1-5; TRBD1 is taken as the D call from the table, unchecked against the DNA. TRBV21-1 is an annotated pseudogene. The CDR3 length is 17 residues. The CDR3 region has the DNA TGTGCCAGCAGCCCCCACCCAGGGCGGCTCGGCAATCAGCCCCAGCATTTT. Protein product: CASSPHPGRLGNQPQHF.

On this clone itself: Other DNA sequences in the sample encode the same CDR3. V and J are TRBV11-2 and TRBJ2-7; 10 bases line up with TRBD1. V lost 6 bases, J lost 0 bases, and 5 bases stayed unmatched. CDR1 SGHAT and CDR2 FQNNGV come from the germline V gene. CDR3 size: 15 residues. CDR3: CASSLGQGPSYEQYF. In DNA form, the CDR3 reads TGTGCCAGCAGTTTGGGACAGGGGCCCTCCTACGAGCAGTACTTC.

The chain joins TRBV18 to TRBJ1-5; no reliable D call. Germline CDR1 and CDR2: KGHSH and LQKENI. The germline V and J ends were trimmed by 2 bases and 5 bases, with 7 bases remaining between them. The CDR3 sequence is 13 residues long. CDR3 loop: CASSPGRDQPQHF. CDR3 bases: TGTGCCAGCTCACCAGGGAGAGATCAGCCCCAGCATTTT.

This clone was recorded a few times. The chain has TRBV18 and TRBJ1-1; a possible D gene is TRBD1 (6 bases). This CDR3 has 14 amino acids. V shed 2 bases and J shed 4 bases, with 11 bases lying between them. CDR1 KGHSH and CDR2 LQKENI come from the germline V gene. The CDR3 spells CASSPEGGSTEAFF. The CDR3 coding sequence is TGTGCCAGCTCACCAGAGGGGGGGAGCACTGAAGCTTTCTTT.

The sample holds a few counts of this clone. The rearrangement uses TRBV7-2 and TRBJ1-2, with D possibly being TRBD1 (6 bases). Germline V gene sequence: CDR1 SGHTA, CDR2 FQGNSA. V was cut by 5 bases and J by 5 bases, with 9 bases left in between. This CDR3 contains 12 residues. CDR3 in amino acids: CASSAGQYGYTF. The CDR3 DNA follows: TGTGCCAGCAGCGCCGGACAGTATGGCTACACCTTC.